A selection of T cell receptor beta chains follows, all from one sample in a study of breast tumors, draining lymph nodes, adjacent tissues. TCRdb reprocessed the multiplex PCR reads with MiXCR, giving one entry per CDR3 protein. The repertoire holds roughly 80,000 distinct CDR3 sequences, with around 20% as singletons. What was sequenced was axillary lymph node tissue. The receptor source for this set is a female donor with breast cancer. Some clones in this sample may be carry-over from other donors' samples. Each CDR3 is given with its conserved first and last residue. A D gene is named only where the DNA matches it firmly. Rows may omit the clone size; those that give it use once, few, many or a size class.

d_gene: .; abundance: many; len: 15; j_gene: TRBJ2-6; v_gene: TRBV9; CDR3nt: TGTGCCAGCAGCGTACAGGGAGCTGGGGCCAACGTCCTGACTTTC; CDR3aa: CASSVQGAGANVLTF
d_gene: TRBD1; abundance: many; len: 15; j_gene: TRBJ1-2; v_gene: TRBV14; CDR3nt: TGTGCCAGCAGCCGATGGGACAGTTCCCGGGATGGCTACACCTTC; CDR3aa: CASSRWDSSRDGYTF
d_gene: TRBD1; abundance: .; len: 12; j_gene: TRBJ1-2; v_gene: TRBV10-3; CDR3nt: TGTGCCACCGCGGGACAGGGCGGTGGCTACACCTTC; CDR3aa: CATAGQGGGYTF
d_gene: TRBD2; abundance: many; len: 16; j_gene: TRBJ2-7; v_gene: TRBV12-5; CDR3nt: TGTGCTAGTGGTTTCCCAACCGGGACTAACTCCTACGAGCAGTACTTC; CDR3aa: CASGFPTGTNSYEQYF
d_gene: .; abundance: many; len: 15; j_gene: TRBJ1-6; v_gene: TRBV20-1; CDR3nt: TGCAGTGCTAGACCCAGTCCCTCCTATAATTCACCCCTCCACTTT; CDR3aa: CSARPSPSYNSPLHF
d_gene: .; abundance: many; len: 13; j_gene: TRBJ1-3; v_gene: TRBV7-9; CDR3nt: TGTGCCAGCCCGGACGGCTCTGGAAACACCATATATTTT; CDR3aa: CASPDGSGNTIYF
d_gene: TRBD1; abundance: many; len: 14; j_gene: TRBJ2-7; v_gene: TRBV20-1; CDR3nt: TGCAGTGCGGGACGGGACAGGGGGTGGGGAGAGCAGTACTTC; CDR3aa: CSAGRDRGWGEQYF
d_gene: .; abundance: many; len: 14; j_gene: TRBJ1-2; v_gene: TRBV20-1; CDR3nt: TGCAGTGCTAGTTGGTTGTCTGGGGCCTATGGCTACACCTTC; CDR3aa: CSASWLSGAYGYTF
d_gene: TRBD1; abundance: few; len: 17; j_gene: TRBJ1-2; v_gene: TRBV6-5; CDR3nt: TGTGCCAGCAGTTACTCGCCGGACAGGGATGTTGGGTATGGCTACACCTTC; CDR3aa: CASSYSPDRDVGYGYTF
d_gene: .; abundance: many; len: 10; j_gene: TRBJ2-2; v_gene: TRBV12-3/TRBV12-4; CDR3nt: TGTGCCAGCGGAACCGGGGAGCTGTTTTTT; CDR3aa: CASGTGELFF
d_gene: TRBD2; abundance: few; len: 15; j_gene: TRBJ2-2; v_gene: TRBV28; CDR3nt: TGTGCCAGCAGTTTGGGAGGGACGAACACCGGGGAGCTGTTTTTT; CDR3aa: CASSLGGTNTGELFF
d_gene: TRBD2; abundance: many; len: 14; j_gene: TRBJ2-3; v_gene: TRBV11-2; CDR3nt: TGTGCCAGCAGCTTGCGGGGAGGGACAGATACGCAGTATTTT; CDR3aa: CASSLRGGTDTQYF
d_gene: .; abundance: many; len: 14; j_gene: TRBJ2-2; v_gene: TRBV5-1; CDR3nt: TGCGCCAGCAGCACGGGACTCAACACCGGGGAGCTGTTTTTT; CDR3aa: CASSTGLNTGELFF
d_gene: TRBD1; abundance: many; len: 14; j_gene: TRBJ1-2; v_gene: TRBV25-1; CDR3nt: TGTGCCAGCAGTGTCCAGGGGGTAGCAGCGGGAAGAACCTTC; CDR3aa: CASSVQGVAAGRTF
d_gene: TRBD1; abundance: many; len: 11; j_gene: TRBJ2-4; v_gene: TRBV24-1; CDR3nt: TGTGCCACCAGTGAAGGGACAGGACTTTACTTC; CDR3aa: CATSEGTGLYF
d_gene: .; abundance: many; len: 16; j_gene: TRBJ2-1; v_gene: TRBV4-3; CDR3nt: TGCGCCAGCAGCCAAGGGCTTCGGGAGAGGTACAATGAGCAGTTCTTC; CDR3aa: CASSQGLRERYNEQFF
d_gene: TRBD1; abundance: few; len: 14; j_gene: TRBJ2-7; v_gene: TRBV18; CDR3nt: TGTGCCAGCTCACCCCGACAGGGGGGGAACGAGCAGTACTTC; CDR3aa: CASSPRQGGNEQYF
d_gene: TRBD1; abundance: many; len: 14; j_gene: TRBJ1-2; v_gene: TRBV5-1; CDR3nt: TGCGCCAGCAGCTACGGACAGGGGGCCGGCGGCTACACCTTC; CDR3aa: CASSYGQGAGGYTF
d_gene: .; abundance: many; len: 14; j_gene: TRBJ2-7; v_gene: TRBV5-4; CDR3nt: TGTGCCAGCAGCTTGGTTTCACAACCCTACGAGCAGTACTTC; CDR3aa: CASSLVSQPYEQYF
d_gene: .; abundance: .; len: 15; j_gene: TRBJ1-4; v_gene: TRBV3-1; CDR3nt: TGTGCCAGCAGCCCCCGGGGGGGAGCTAATGAAAAACTGTTTTTT; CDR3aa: CASSPRGGANEKLFF
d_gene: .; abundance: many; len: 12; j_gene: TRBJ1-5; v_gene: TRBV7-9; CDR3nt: TGTGCCAGCAGCGCTAGCAATCAGCCCCAGCATTTT; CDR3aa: CASSASNQPQHF
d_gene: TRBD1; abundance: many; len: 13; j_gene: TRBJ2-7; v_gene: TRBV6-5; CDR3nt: TGTGCCAGCGCGACAGGGGGGACCTACGAGCAGTACTTC; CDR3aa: CASATGGTYEQYF
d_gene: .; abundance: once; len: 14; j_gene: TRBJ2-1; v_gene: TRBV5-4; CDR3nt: TGTGCCAGCAGCTTGAAGGGGAATTACAATGAGCAGCTCTTC; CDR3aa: CASSLKGNYNEQLF
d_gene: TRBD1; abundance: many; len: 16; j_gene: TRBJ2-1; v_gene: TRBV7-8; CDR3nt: TGTGCCAGCAGCTTAGTGAAGGACAGGGGGCTAGGTGAGCAGTTCTTC; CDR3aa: CASSLVKDRGLGEQFF
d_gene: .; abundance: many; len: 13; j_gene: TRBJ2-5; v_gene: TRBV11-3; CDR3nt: TGTGCCAGCAGCCGGGGGACCCAAGAGACCCAGTACTTC; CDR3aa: CASSRGTQETQYF
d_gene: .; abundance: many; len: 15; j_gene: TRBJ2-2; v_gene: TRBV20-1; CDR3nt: TGCAGTGCTAGAGAGTGGGGAGTTGGCACCGGGGAGCTGTTTTTT; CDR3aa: CSAREWGVGTGELFF
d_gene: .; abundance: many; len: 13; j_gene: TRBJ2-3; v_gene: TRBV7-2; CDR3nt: TGTGCCAGCAGCTTATTAGTGGAAGATACGCAGTATTTT; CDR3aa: CASSLLVEDTQYF
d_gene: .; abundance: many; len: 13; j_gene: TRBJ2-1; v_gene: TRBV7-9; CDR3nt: TGTGCCAGCAGCGCAGGTCTGGCGGCTGAGCAGTTCTTC; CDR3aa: CASSAGLAAEQFF